Below, 3 T cell receptor beta chains from the same sample are listed, as sequenced in a study of beta chain features in type 1 diabetes. All of the isolated RNA was reverse transcribed, so expressed TCRB transcripts were sequenced. Profiled with immunoSEQ multiplex PCR; TCRdb holds only in-frame clones, not every one. The sample shows under 400,000 clones, less than 15% of them seen only once. The sequencing input was central memory CD4+ T cells from blood. Receptors were obtained from a young man in good health.

The chain combines TRBV18 with TRBJ1-1; D uncertain. V was pared by 6 bases and J by 7 bases, with 18 bases between. The CDR3 contains 14 residues. The germline CDR1 and CDR2 sequences are KGHSH and LQKENI. The CDR3 region has the DNA TGTGCCAGCTCGGGCAGAAGGGAAAATGGTGAAGCTTTCTTT. Residues: CASSGRRENGEAFF.

This clone has only a few counts. The chain has TRBV19 and TRBJ2-1; 9 positions match TRBD2. This CDR3 is built from 13 residues. Germline-derived CDR1 and CDR2 are LNHDA and SQIVND (reference sequence). V lost 4 bases and J lost 7; bases outside the gene matches: 2. The CDR3 region has the DNA TGTGCCAGTAGTAGCGGGGGGGCTAATGAGCAGTTCTTC. Translation: CASSSGGANEQFF. Together with reference TRBV19 and TRBJ2-1, the CDR3 gives the full variable domain: DGGITQSPKYLFRKEGQNVTLSCEQNLNHDAMYWYRQDPGQGLRLIYYSQIVNDFQKGDIAEGYSVSREKKESFPLTVTSAQKNPTAFYLCASSSGGANEQFFGPGTRLTVL.

This rearrangement joins TRBV5-4 to TRBJ2-1; 12 positions match TRBD2. The CDR3 runs to 16 residues. Germline V gene data show CDR1 as SGHNT and CDR2 as YYREEE (reference sequence). J gave up 9 bases and V 0 bases, and 7 bases lay outside the gene matches. The CDR3, as DNA: TGTGCCAGCAGCTTGGACCTAGCGGGAGGGCGAGGTGAGCAGTTCTTC. Encoded protein: CASSLDLAGGRGEQFF. Full variable domain (remainder filled in from reference TRBV5-4 and TRBJ2-1): ETGVTQSPTHLIKTRGQQVTLRCSSQSGHNTVSWYQQALGQGPQFIFQYYREEENGRGNFPPRFSGLQFPNYSSELNVNALELDDSALYLCASSLDLAGGRGEQFFGPGTRLTVL.